These T cell receptor beta chains were read from a single sample in a study of blood T cell repertoires in COVID-19. TCRdb keeps only in-frame clones here, not all; method: immunoSEQ multiplex PCR. The sample carries about 370,000 clones, 75% to 90% recorded once. The sequenced sample was PBMCs or T cells enriched from blood (not recorded which). The receptor source for this set is a man aged 18-30 years who had recovered from COVID-19. Each CDR3 is given with its conserved first and last residue. The D gene is left open where the match is weak. Only some rows state a clone size, as once, few, many or a class for expanded clones.

V gene	D gene	clone size	J gene	CDR3 DNA	CDR3 protein
TRBV5-4	.	.	TRBJ2-2	TGTGCCAGCGCAGCGAACACCGGGGAGCTGTTTTTT	CASAANTGELFF
TRBV6-4	TRBD2	.	TRBJ2-3	TGTGCCAGCAGCTCCCTAGCGGGAGATACAGATACGCAGTATTTT	CASSSLAGDTDTQYF
TRBV5-4	TRBD2	.	TRBJ2-3	TGTGCCAGCAGCTCGTGGGGGGGGACGAGGCGCACAGATACGCAGTATTTT	CASSSWGGTRRTDTQYF
TRBV20-1	.	.	TRBJ2-7	TGCAGTGCCCCTCTAAGCCACGAGCAGTACTTC	CSAPLSHEQYF
TRBV5-1	.	once	TRBJ1-1	TGCGCCAGCAGCCTCGGGGATTACACTGAAGCTTTCTTT	CASSLGDYTEAFF
TRBV4-2	TRBD1	.	TRBJ2-6	TGTGCCAGCAGCCCAAGACAGGGGGAAACCTTAAGCTCTGGGGCCAACGTCCTGACTTTC	CASSPRQGETLSSGANVLTF
TRBV3-1/TRBV3-2	TRBD1	.	TRBJ2-1	TGTGCCAGCAGCCAAGATATTGGGTTGGGGACAGTAAACGAGCAGTTCTTC	CASSQDIGLGTVNEQFF
TRBV6-5	.	.	TRBJ1-3	TGTGCCAGCAGTTCGGTAGTCTCTGGAAACACCATATATTTT	CASSSVVSGNTIYF
TRBV29-1	.	.	TRBJ1-4	TGCAGCGTTGAAGACCCAGGGCAGGCCTTATCTTTT	CSVEDPGQALSF
TRBV28	TRBD1	once	TRBJ2-2	TGTGCCAGCAGCAGGGGGCAGGGGGCGACCGGGGAGCTGTTTTTT	CASSRGQGATGELFF
TRBV24-1	TRBD2	once	TRBJ2-1	TGTGCCACCGGTCTAGCGGGGGCCTCCTACAATGAGCAGTTCTTC	CATGLAGASYNEQFF
TRBV28	TRBD2	.	TRBJ2-3	TGTGCCAGCAGTTTAGGGGGAGGGAGCACAGATACGCAGTATTTT	CASSLGGGSTDTQYF
TRBV29-1	.	.	TRBJ2-1	TGCAGCGTCGAGTTTATGGACAGTAAATTACTAAATGAGCAGTTCTTC	CSVEFMDSKLLNEQFF
TRBV6-2/TRBV6-3	TRBD2	once	TRBJ2-5	TGTGCCAGCAGTTACGACTCGCGGGAGGGGGAAACCCAGTACTTC	CASSYDSREGETQYF
TRBV10-1	TRBD1	.	TRBJ1-2	TGCGCCAGCAGTGCCTCAGGGGGCCTTGGCTACACCTTC	CASSASGGLGYTF
TRBV6-2/TRBV6-3	.	once	TRBJ1-4	TGTGCCAGCAGTCGCGACAGCCCCCAGGTGGAAAAACTGTTTTTT	CASSRDSPQVEKLFF
TRBV24-1	.	once	TRBJ1-2	TGTGCCGTCGGAGGGGACTATGGCTACACCTTC	CAVGGDYGYTF
TRBV27	.	.	TRBJ1-6	TGTGCCAGCAGTTTACAATTGGAGGGTAGGGATTCACCCCTCCACTTT	CASSLQLEGRDSPLHF
TRBV5-4	.	.	TRBJ2-2	.	CASSTSGSGELFF
TRBV28	.	.	TRBJ1-2	TGTGCCAGCAGAAAACAGACACCTAACTATGGCTACACCTTC	CASRKQTPNYGYTF
TRBV6-5	.	.	TRBJ1-6	TGTGCCAGCAGACTTCCCCTCTCCTATAATTCACCCCTCCACTTT	CASRLPLSYNSPLHF
TRBV28	.	.	TRBJ1-5	TGTGCCAGCAGTTCCGGGGATTACGCTGGCAGAAATCAGCCCCAGCATTTT	CASSSGDYAGRNQPQHF
TRBV2	TRBD2	.	TRBJ2-1	TGTGCCAGCAGTGTTAGCGGGATTAAGAGGAATGAGCAGTTCTTC	CASSVSGIKRNEQFF